These T cell receptor beta chains were read from a single sample in a study of T cells in Graves' hyperthyroidism and ophthalmopathy. TCRdb processed the multiplex PCR reads anew with MiXCR; each CDR3 protein has one entry. The repertoire holds roughly 500,000 distinct CDR3 sequences, with 40% to 50% as singletons. Input material: peripheral blood or thyroid tissue (not recorded which). The receptors originated from an adult woman with Graves' disease, either hyperthyroidism or ophthalmopathy (not recorded which). Each CDR3 is given with its conserved first and last residue. The D gene is left open where the match is weak. For some rows the clone size is stated as once, few or many, or as a class when expanded; others skip it.

>TRBV10-3|-|TRBJ2-5|TRBD1
TGTGCCATCAGGGATCCGGGACAGCCCCAAGAGACCCAGTACTTC
CAIRDPGQPQETQYF
>TRBV25-1|-|TRBJ2-7|-
TGTGCCAGCAGTCCACCGGCCAGATCCTACGAGCAGTACTTC
CASSPPARSYEQYF
>TRBV10-3|-|TRBJ1-4|TRBD1
TGTGCCATCAGAACAGGGGGGAGTGAAAAACTGTTTTTT
CAIRTGGSEKLFF
>TRBV29-1|many|TRBJ2-2|-
TGCAGCGCCCAAGGGGGGACGAACACCGGGGAGCTGTTTTTT
CSAQGGTNTGELFF
>TRBV19|few|TRBJ1-5|TRBD1
TGTGCCAGTTGGGGATTCCGGGACAGGTATAGCAATCAGCCCCAGCATTTT
CASWGFRDRYSNQPQHF
>TRBV20-1|-|TRBJ1-5|-
TGCAGTGCTCCTAAGCGGGGGGTTGATCAGCCCCAGCATTTT
CSAPKRGVDQPQHF
>TRBV7-2|-|TRBJ2-5|TRBD2
TGTGCCAGCAGCTTAGGGGGGACTAGCGGGAGATACCAAGAGACCCAGTACTTC
CASSLGGTSGRYQETQYF
>TRBV7-3|-|TRBJ2-2|TRBD1
TGTGCCAGCAGCTTGACAGGGTATCGAACCGGGGAGCTGTTTTTT
CASSLTGYRTGELFF
>TRBV7-2|-|TRBJ2-2|TRBD2
TGTGCCAGCAGAAGCGGGAGGTACACCGGGGAGCTGTTTTTT
CASRSGRYTGELFF
>TRBV7-3|-|TRBJ1-3|TRBD1
TGTGCCAGCAGCCCCCCCAGGGGGACGGTCGGAAACACCATATATTTT
CASSPPRGTVGNTIYF